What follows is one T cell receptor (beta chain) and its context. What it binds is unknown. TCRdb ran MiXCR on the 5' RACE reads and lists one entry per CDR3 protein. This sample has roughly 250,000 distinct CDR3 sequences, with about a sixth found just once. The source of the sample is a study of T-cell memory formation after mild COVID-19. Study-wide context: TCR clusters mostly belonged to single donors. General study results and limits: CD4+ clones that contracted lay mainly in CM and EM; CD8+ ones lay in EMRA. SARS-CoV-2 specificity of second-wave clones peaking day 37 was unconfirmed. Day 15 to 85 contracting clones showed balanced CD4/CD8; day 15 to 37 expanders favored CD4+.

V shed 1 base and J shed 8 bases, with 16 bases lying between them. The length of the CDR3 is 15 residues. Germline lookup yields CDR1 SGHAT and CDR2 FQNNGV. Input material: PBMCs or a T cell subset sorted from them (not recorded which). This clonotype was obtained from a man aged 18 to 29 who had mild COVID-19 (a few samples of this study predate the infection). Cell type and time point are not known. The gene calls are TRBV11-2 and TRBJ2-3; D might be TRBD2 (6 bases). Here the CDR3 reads CASSLARGRSSTQYF. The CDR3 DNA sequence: TGTGCCAGCAGCTTAGCTCGGGGGAGGAGTTCTACGCAGTATTTT. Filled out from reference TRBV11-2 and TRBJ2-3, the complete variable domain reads EAGVAQSPRYKIIEKRQSVAFWCNPISGHATLYWYQQILGQGPKLLIQFQNNGVVDDSQLPKDRFSAERLKGVDSTLKIQPAKLEDSAVYLCASSLARGRSSTQYFGPGTRLTVL.